A single sample gave rise to the 18 T cell receptor beta chains below, sequenced in a study of T cells after yellow fever vaccination. One entry per CDR3 protein, called by TCRdb with MiXCR from the 5' RACE reads. The sample includes 500,000 to 650,000 distinct CDR3 sequences, about 17% of them seen just once. Specimen: PBMCs, collected less than 6 days after the first yellow fever vaccination. Every receptor here comes from a man aged 18 to 29 who received the YFV17D yellow fever vaccine.

This rearrangement joins TRBV10-3 to TRBJ2-1; 10 positions match TRBD1. Germline V lookup: CDR1 ENHRY, CDR2 SYGVKD. V shed 3 bases, J shed 9 bases, and the junction held 11 bases outside the gene matches. This CDR3 comprises 16 residues. The CDR3 reads CAISDQRTGGLSEQFF. The DNA for the CDR3 is TGTGCCATCAGTGATCAAAGGACAGGGGGTCTTTCTGAGCAGTTCTTC.

CDR3 sequence: CASSGRQGFSYEQYV. DNA for the CDR3: TGTGCCAGCAGCGGGAGGCAGGGGTTCTCCTACGAGCAGTACGTC. The V call is TRBV12-3 or TRBV12-4, the J call TRBJ2-7; D may be TRBD2 (7 bases). V was trimmed by 6 bases and J by 0 bases, leaving 15 bases between them. The CDR3 length is 15 residues.

The chain recombines TRBV11-2 with TRBJ2-5; 7 nucleotides agree with TRBD2. CDR1 SGHAT and CDR2 FQNNGV come from the germline V gene. The CDR3 loop spans 16 amino acids. With 5 bases clipped from V and 0 bases from J, the junction kept 9 bases outside the gene matches. CDR3 amino acids: CASSPRWRGNQETQYF. The CDR3 DNA follows: TGTGCCAGCAGCCCCCGGTGGCGGGGGAACCAAGAGACCCAGTACTTC.

The J gene is TRBJ2-7, the V gene TRBV12-5; the D is unclear. Germline V gene lookup returns CDR1 LGHNT and CDR2 FRNRAP. The V end was cut by 0 bases, the J end by 2 bases, with 11 bases between. This CDR3 has 15 amino acids. This CDR3 is CASGLVLVSPYEQYF. In DNA form, the CDR3 reads TGTGCTAGTGGTTTGGTACTCGTCAGTCCCTACGAGCAGTACTTC.

This clonotype has a handful of counts. This sequence joins TRBV27 and TRBJ1-3; D is ambiguous. The germline V gene has CDR1 MNHEY and CDR2 SMNVEV (reference sequence). The V and J ends lost 6 bases and 2 bases respectively, with 2 bases between them. CDR3 size: 11 residues. As DNA, the CDR3 is TGTGCCAGCAGAACTGGAAACACCATATATTTT. It encodes CASRTGNTIYF.

The chain joins TRBV28 to TRBJ1-3, with D unresolved. Germline V lookup: CDR1 MDHEN, CDR2 SYDVKM. Trimming removed 7 bases from V and 4 bases from J, with 17 bases in between. The CDR3 sequence is 15 residues long. The CDR3 DNA reads as TGTGCCAGCACCCCGGGCCACTCTCAGGGAAACACCATATATTTT. Translation gives CASTPGHSQGNTIYF.

CDR3 nucleotides: TGCGCCAGCAGCCCCAATCAGGGAGCCCAGCCCCAGCATTTT. Protein sequence: CASSPNQGAQPQHF. The rearrangement joins TRBV10-2 to TRBJ1-5; D might be TRBD1 (5 bases). Per germline, CDR1 WSHSY and CDR2 SAAADI. The CDR3 spans 14 residues. Trimming stripped 6 bases from V and 7 bases from J, with 16 bases between.

V and J are TRBV4-3 and TRBJ1-2; D perhaps matches TRBD1 (6 bases). Per the germline V gene, CDR1 is LGHNA and CDR2 is YSLEER. CDR3 length: 15 amino acids. Trimming removed 5 bases at V and 7 bases at J, with 20 bases between. CDR3 protein: CASSWRTDPSFGYTF. In nucleotides, the CDR3 is TGCGCCAGCAGCTGGAGGACAGATCCTAGCTTTGGCTACACCTTC.

This sequence joins TRBV2 and TRBJ1-1; D might be TRBD1 (6 bases). Germline CDR1 SNHLY, CDR2 FYNNEI. CDR3 length equals 14 residues. V was clipped by 6 bases and J by 8 bases, with 19 bases between them. Here the CDR3 DNA reads TGTGCCAGCAGCCAACAGGGTGCTCTTTTCGAAGCTTTCTTT. Translating it yields CASSQQGALFEAFF.

This clonotype occurred many times. The chain has TRBV5-1 and TRBJ1-4; no firm D call. Trimming took 0 bases from V and 12 from J, leaving 12 bases between them. The V gene's germline CDR1 is SGHRS and CDR2 YFSETQ. The CDR3 is made up of 13 amino acids. This CDR3 reads CASSLVADRQLFF. CDR3 in DNA: TGCGCCAGCAGCTTGGTGGCCGATCGCCAACTGTTTTTT.

There are many counts of this clonotype. The rearrangement uses TRBV4-3 and TRBJ2-1; TRBD1 matches 7 bases. The J segment lost 4 bases and the V segment lost 6 bases, leaving 9 bases of the junction unmatched. The V gene's germline CDR1 is LGHNA and CDR2 YSLEER. The CDR3 has 15 residues. In nucleotides, the CDR3 is TGCGCCAGCAGGGCCGGGACAGCGTCTTACAATGAGCAGTTCTTC. Its translation: CASRAGTASYNEQFF.

The chain recombines TRBV20-1 with TRBJ2-3; 9 bases align to TRBD1. V dropped 5 bases and J dropped 4; count of bases not matched to a gene: 10. CDR1 DFQATT and CDR2 SNEGSKA come from the germline V gene (reference sequence). CDR3 length equals 15 residues. The CDR3: CSAQTGTGFSDTQYF. The CDR3 coding sequence is TGCAGTGCTCAGACCGGGACAGGGTTTTCAGATACGCAGTATTTT.

In this sample, this clonotype turned up a few times. The chain is built from TRBV6-1 and TRBJ2-7; 7 nucleotides match TRBD2. The length of the CDR3 is 14 residues. The germline CDR1 and CDR2 sequences are MNHNS and SASEGT. Trimming removed 6 bases from V and 0 bases from J; junction bases left unmatched: 5. The CDR3 here is CASSLGGGSYEQYV. The CDR3, as DNA: TGTGCCAGCAGCCTTGGCGGGGGCTCCTACGAGCAGTACGTC.

Only a few counts were recorded for this clonotype. The rearrangement uses TRBV18 and TRBJ2-5; 9 nucleotides line up with TRBD1. The CDR3 has 14 amino acids. CDR1 is KGHSH and CDR2 is LQKENI in the germline V gene. V lost 0 bases to trimming and J lost 4 bases; unmatched junction nucleotides: 0. This CDR3 reads CASSPPTGGETQYF. CDR3 bases: TGTGCCAGCTCACCACCGACAGGGGGAGAGACCCAGTACTTC.

The chain carries TRBV5-4 and TRBJ1-2; D uncertain. V gave up 0 bases and J gave up 8 bases, with 8 bases separating them. There are 12 residues in the CDR3. Germline assignment: CDR1 SGHNT and CDR2 YYREEE (reference sequence). CDR3 protein: CASSLVSGGYTF. CDR3 nucleotides: TGTGCCAGCAGCTTGGTCTCCGGGGGCTACACCTTC.

The chain employs TRBV10-3 and TRBJ1-4; D is perhaps TRBD1 (6 bases). The V gene's germline CDR1 is ENHRY and CDR2 SYGVKD. The CDR3 is 14 amino acids. V was cut by 6 bases and J by 7 bases, with 15 bases left in between. The CDR3 region has the DNA TGTGCCATCAGCGACAGGTGGCTGGTTGAAAAACTGTTTTTT. This sequence encodes CAISDRWLVEKLFF.

This clonotype was seen more than once but under ten times. V gene TRBV27 combines with J gene TRBJ1-2; 8 bases align to TRBD1. The CDR3 extends over 18 amino acids. The J segment lost 3 bases and the V segment lost 3 bases, leaving 15 bases of the junction unmatched. CDR1 and CDR2 from the germline V gene are MNHEY and SMNVEV (reference sequence). CDR3 DNA sequence: TGTGCCAGCAGTTTGGTTAGCAGGGGGCCTCAGTTCTACTATGGCTACACCTTC. The encoded protein is CASSLVSRGPQFYYGYTF.

This CDR3 reads CASSPRTRGPTREQFF. CDR3 sequence (DNA): TGTGCCAGCAGCCCAAGGACCCGTGGGCCGACTCGTGAGCAGTTCTTC. This rearrangement joins TRBV5-4 to TRBJ2-1, with unresolved D. CDR3 size: 16 residues. Germline V CDR1 and CDR2: SGHNT, YYREEE (reference sequence). V shed 4 bases and J shed 9 bases, with 23 bases lying between them.